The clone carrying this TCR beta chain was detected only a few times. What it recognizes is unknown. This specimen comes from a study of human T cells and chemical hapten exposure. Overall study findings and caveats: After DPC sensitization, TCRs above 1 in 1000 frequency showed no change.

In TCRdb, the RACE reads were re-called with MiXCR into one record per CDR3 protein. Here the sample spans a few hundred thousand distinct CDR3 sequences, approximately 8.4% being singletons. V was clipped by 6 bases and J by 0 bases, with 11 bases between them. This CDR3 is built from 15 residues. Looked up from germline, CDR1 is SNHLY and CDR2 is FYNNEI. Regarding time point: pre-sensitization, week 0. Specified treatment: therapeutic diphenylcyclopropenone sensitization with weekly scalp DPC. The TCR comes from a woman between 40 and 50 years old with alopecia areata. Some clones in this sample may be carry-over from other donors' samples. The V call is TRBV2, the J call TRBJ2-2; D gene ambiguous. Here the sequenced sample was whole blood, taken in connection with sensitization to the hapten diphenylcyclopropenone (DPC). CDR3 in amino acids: CASRRDRTNTGELFF. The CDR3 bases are TGTGCCAGCAGAAGAGATCGGACGAACACCGGGGAGCTGTTTTTT.